Reported below is one TCR beta chain. Each CDR3 protein gets one entry after TCRdb re-called the RT-PCR reads with MiXCR. The sample yields about 570,000 distinct CDR3 sequences, roughly 10% seen once. The data were obtained in a study of response to subunit inactivated influenza vaccine. V was trimmed by 5 bases and J by 3 bases, leaving 11 bases between them. The CDR3 runs 14 residues. Germline V gives CDR1 SGHNT, CDR2 YENEEA. These sequences were also reported in another study, on T cells expressing NK-cell markers. From that paper: The authors generated TCR beta cDNA through 5'RACE template switching with UMIs. Repertoires of TCR beta were obtained from T cells sorted as CD3+CD56+NKG2C+, CD3+CD56+NKG2C- and CD3+CD56-NKG2C+. In roughly six donors, dominant NKG2C+ clonotypes were about 1.0-7.5% of CD8+ T cells.

The sequence derives from a middle-aged man who received an inactivated influenza vaccine. The chain couples TRBV11-3 to TRBJ2-1; D is undetermined. This material consisted of PBMCs from blood, taken on the day of vaccination. The CDR3 is CASSAAGIYNEQFF. CDR3 nucleotides: TGTGCCAGCAGCGCAGCCGGAATCTACAATGAGCAGTTCTTC.